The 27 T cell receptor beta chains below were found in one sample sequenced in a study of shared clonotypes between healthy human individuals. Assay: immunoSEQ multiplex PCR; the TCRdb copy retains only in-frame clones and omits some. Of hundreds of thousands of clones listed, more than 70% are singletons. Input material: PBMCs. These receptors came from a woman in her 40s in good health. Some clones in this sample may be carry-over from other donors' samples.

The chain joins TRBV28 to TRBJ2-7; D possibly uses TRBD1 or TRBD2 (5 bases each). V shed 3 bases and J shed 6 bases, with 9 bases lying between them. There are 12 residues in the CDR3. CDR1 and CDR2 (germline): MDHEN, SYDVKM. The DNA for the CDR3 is TGTGCCAGCAGTTTTTCGGGGCGCGAGCAGTACTTC. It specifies CASSFSGREQYF.

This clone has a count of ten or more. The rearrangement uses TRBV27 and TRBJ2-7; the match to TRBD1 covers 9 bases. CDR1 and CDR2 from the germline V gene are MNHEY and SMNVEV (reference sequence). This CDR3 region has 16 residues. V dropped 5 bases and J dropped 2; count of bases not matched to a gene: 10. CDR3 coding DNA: TGTGCCAGCAGTCCCGCGTATGGGACAGGGCCCTACGAGCAGTACTTC. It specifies CASSPAYGTGPYEQYF.

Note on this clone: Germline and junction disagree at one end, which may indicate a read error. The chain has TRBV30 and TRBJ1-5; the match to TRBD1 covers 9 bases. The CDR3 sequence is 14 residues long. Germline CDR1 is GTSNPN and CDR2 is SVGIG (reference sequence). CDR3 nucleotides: TGTGCCTGGATGACTGGGACAGGGCGGTCAGCCCCAGCATTT. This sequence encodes CAWMTGTGRSAPAF.

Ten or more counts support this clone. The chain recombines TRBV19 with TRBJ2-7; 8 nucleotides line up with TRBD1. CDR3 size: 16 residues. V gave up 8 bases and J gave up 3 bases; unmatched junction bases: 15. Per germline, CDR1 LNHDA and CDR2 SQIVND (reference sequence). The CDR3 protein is CASGRDRSVPFYEQYF. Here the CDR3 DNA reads TGTGCCAGTGGCCGGGACAGGTCTGTACCATTCTACGAGCAGTACTTC.

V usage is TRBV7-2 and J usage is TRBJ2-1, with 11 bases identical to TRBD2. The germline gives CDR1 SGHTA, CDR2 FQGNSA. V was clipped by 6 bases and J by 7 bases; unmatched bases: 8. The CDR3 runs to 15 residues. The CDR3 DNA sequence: TGTGCCAGCAGTTCCCTAGCGGGAGGACGGAATGAGCAGTTCTTC. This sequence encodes CASSSLAGGRNEQFF.

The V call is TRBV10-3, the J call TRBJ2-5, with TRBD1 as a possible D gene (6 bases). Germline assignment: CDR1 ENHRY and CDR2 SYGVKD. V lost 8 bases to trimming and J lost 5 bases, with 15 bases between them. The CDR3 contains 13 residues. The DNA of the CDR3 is TGTGCCATCGGGGAACAGGGTGGGGAGACCCAGTACTTC. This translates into CAIGEQGGETQYF.

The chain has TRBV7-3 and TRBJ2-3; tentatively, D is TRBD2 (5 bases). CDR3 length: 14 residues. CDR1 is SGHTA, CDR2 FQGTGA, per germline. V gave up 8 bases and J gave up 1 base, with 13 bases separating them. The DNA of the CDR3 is TGTGCCAGCTCCCGGGCCGGGGGCACAGATACGCAGTATTTT. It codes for CASSRAGGTDTQYF.

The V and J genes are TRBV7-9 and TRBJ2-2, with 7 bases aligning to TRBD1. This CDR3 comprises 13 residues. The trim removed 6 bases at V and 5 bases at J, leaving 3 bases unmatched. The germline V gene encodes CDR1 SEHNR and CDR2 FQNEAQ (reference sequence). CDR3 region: CASRPQGTGELFF. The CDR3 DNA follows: TGTGCCAGCAGGCCACAGGGGACCGGGGAGCTGTTTTTT.

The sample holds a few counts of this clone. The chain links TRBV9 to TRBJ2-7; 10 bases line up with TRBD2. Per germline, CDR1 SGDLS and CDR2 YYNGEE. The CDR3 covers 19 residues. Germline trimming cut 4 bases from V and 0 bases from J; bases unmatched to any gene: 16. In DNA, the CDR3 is TGTGCCAGCAGCCCCAATGTGGCTAGCGGGAGACCCAGCTCCTACGAGCAGTACTTC. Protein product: CASSPNVASGRPSSYEQYF.

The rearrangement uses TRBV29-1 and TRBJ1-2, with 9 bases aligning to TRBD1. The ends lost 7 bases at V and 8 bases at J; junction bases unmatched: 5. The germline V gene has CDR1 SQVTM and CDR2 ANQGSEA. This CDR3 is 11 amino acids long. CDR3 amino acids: CSAETGGGYTF. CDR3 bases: TGCAGCGCCGAGACAGGGGGGGGCTACACCTTC. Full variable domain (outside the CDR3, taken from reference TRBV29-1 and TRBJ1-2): SAVISQKPSRDICQRGTSLTIQCQVDSQVTMMFWYRQQPGQSLTLIATANQGSEATYESGFVIDKFPISRPNLTFSTLTVSNMSPEDSSIYLCSAETGGGYTFGSGTRLTVV.

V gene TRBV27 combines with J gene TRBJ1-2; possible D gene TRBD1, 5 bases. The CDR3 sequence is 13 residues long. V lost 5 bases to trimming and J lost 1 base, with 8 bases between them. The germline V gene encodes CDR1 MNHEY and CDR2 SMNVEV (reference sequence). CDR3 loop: CASSMTVNYGYTF. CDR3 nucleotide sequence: TGTGCCAGCAGTATGACAGTTAACTATGGCTACACCTTC.

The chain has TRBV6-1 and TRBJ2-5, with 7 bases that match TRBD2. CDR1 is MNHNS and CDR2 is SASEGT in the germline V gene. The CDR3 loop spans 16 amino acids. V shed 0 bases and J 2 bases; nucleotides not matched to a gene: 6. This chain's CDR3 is CASSEARASGQETQYF. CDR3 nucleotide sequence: TGTGCCAGCAGTGAAGCGCGGGCTAGCGGACAAGAGACCCAGTACTTC.

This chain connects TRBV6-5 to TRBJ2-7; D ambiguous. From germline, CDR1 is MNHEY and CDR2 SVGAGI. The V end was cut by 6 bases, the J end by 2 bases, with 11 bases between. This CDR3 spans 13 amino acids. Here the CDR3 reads CASRLGPTYEQYF. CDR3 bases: TGTGCCAGCAGACTGGGCCCCACCTACGAGCAGTACTTC.

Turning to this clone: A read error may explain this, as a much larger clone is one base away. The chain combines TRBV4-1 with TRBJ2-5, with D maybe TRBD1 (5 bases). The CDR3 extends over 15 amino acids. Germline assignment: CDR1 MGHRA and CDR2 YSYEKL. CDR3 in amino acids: CASGQVFRTQETQYF. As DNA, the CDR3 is TGCGCCAGCGGCCAAGTGTTCCGGACACAAGAGACCCAGTACTTC.

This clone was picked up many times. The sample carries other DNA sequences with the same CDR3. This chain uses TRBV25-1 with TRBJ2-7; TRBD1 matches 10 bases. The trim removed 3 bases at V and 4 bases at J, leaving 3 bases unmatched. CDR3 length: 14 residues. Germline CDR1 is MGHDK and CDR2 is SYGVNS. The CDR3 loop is CASSDRDRGYEQYF. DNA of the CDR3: TGTGCCAGCAGTGACCGGGACAGGGGTTACGAGCAGTACTTC.

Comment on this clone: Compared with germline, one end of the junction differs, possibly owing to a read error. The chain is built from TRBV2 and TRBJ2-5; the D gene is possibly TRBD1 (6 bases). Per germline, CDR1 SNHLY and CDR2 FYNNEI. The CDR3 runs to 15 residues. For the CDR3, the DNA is TGTGCCAGCAGCGAAGGGACACCCGACATAGAGACCCAGTACTTC. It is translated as CASSEGTPDIETQYF.

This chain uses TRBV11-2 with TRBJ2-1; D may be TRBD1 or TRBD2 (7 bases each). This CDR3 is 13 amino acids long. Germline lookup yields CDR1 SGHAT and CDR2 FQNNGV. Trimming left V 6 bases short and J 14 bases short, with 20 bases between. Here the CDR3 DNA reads TGTGCCAGCAGTCCCCAGCCAGGGGGGGCGGAGTTCTTC. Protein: CASSPQPGGAEFF.

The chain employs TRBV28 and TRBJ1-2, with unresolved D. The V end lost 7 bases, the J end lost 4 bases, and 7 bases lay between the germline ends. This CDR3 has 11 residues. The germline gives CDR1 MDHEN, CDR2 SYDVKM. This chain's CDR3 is CASKRSYGYTF. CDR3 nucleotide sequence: TGTGCCAGCAAGCGGAGCTATGGCTACACCTTC.

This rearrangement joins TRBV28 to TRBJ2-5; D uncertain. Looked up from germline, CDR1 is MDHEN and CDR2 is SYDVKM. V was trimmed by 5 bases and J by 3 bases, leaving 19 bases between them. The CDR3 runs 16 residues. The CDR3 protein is CASSTLRAILKETQYF. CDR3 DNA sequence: TGTGCCAGCAGTACTCTACGGGCCATACTTAAAGAGACCCAGTACTTC.

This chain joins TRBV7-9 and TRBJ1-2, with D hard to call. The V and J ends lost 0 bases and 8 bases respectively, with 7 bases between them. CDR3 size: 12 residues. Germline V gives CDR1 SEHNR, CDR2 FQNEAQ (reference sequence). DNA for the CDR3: TGTGCCAGCAGCTTAGCCGAGGGAGGCTACACCTTC. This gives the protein CASSLAEGGYTF. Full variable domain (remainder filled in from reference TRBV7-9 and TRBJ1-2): DTGVSQNPRHKITKRGQNVTFRCDPISEHNRLYWYRQTLGQGPEFLTYFQNEAQLEKSRLLSDRFSAERPKGSFSTLEIQRTEQGDSAMYLCASSLAEGGYTFGSGTRLTVV.

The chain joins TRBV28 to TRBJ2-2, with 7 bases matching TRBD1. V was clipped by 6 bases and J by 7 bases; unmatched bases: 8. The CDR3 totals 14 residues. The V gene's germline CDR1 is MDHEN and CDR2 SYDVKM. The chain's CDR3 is CASSDNRGHGELFF. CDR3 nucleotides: TGTGCCAGCAGCGACAACAGGGGACACGGGGAGCTGTTTTTT. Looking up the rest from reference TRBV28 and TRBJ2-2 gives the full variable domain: DVKVTQSSRYLVKRTGEKVFLECVQDMDHENMFWYRQDPGLGLRLIYFSYDVKMKEKGDIPEGYSVSREKKERFSLILESASTNQTSMYLCASSDNRGHGELFFGEGSRLTVL.

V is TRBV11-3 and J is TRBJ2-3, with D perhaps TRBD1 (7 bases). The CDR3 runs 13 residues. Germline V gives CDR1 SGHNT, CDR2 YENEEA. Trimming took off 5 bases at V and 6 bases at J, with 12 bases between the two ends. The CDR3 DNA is TGTGCCAGCAGCGCGGGACAGACCGATACGCAGTATTTT. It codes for CASSAGQTDTQYF.

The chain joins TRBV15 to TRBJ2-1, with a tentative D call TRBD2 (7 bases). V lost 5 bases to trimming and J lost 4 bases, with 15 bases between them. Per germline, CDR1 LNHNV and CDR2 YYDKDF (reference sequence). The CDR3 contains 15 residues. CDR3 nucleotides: TGTGCCACCAGCGCCCCCGGGGGGCCATACAATGAGCAGTTCTTC. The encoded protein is CATSAPGGPYNEQFF.

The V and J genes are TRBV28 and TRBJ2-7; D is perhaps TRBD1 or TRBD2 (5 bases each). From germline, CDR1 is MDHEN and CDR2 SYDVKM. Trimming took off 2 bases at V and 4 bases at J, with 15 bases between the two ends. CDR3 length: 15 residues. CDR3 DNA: TGTGCCAGCAGTTTACACGGGACCCACAGGTACGAGCAGTACTTC. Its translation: CASSLHGTHRYEQYF. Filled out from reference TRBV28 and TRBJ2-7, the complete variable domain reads DVKVTQSSRYLVKRTGEKVFLECVQDMDHENMFWYRQDPGLGLRLIYFSYDVKMKEKGDIPEGYSVSREKKERFSLILESASTNQTSMYLCASSLHGTHRYEQYFGPGTRLTVT.

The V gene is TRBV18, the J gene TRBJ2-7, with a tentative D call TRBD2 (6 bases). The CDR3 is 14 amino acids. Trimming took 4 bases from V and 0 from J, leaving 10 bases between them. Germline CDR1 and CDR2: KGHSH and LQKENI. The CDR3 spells CASSQDGSSYEQYF. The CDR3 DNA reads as TGTGCCAGCTCACAGGACGGGAGCTCCTACGAGCAGTACTTC. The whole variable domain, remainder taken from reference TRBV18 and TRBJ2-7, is NAGVMQNPRHLVRRRGQEARLRCSPMKGHSHVYWYRQLPEEGLKFMVYLQKENIIDESGMPKERFSAEFPKEGPSILRIQQVVRGDSAAYFCASSQDGSSYEQYFGPGTRLTVT.

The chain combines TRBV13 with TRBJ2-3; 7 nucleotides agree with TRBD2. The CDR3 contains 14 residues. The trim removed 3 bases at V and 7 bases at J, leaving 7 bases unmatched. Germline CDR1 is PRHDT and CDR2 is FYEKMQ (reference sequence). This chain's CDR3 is CASSLPVGGYTQYF. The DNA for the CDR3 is TGTGCCAGCAGCTTGCCGGTCGGGGGGTATACGCAGTATTTT.

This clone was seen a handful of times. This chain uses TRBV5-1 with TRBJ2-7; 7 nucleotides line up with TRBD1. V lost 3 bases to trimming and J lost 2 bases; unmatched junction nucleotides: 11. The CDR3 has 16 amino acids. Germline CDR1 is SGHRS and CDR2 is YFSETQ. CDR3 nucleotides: TGCGCCAGCAGCTGGGCCAGAACAGGGGATCCCTACGAGCAGTACTTC. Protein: CASSWARTGDPYEQYF.